This entry lists 14 T cell receptor beta chains sequenced from one sample in a study of CD4 T cells in relation to SARS-CoV-2 and coronaviruses. These receptors lack a known antigen. Sequencing used immunoSEQ multiplex PCR; TCRdb keeps in-frame clones, though not all of them. The sample records about 41,000 clones, over 70% being singletons. The sequencing input was naive CD4+ T cells from PBMCs, cultured in vitro. Subset meaning: naive CD4+ T cells isolated by negative enrichment. Receptors originate from an adult with COVID-19.

J is TRBJ2-5 and V is TRBV11-1; D call uncertain. The CDR3 consists of 13 residues. Germline assignment: CDR1 SGHAT and CDR2 FQDESV (reference sequence). With 3 bases removed from V and 5 bases from J, the gap between germline ends came to 10 bases. CDR3 bases: TGTGCCAGCAGCTTGGTACTAAGGGAGACCCAGTACTTC. Translating it yields CASSLVLRETQYF. Combining the CDR3 with reference TRBV11-1 and TRBJ2-5 gives the whole variable domain EAEVAQSPRYKITEKSQAVAFWCDPISGHATLYWYRQILGQGPELLVQFQDESVVDDSQLPKDRFSAERLKGVDSTLKIQPAELGDSAMYLCASSLVLRETQYFGPGTRLLVL.

This chain joins TRBV20-1 and TRBJ2-1; perhaps TRBD2 as D (5 bases). V lost 3 bases to trimming and J lost 6 bases, with 9 bases between them. Per germline, CDR1 DFQATT and CDR2 SNEGSKA (reference sequence). The CDR3 spans 12 residues. CDR3 sequence: CSASRESNEQFF. In nucleotides, the CDR3 is TGCAGTGCTAGTCGGGAATCCAATGAGCAGTTCTTC.

The genes are TRBV4-1 and TRBJ2-6, with D maybe TRBD1 (6 bases). CDR1 and CDR2 from the germline V gene are MGHRA and YSYEKL. CDR3 length equals 19 residues. V was trimmed by 3 bases and J by 0 bases, leaving 18 bases between them. CDR3 DNA sequence: TGCGCCAGCAGCCAGGGATGGGTGGACAGTCGCTCTGGGGCCAACGTCCTGACTTTC. Encoded protein: CASSQGWVDSRSGANVLTF.

The chain combines TRBV2 with TRBJ2-7; 11 bases are shared with TRBD2. V shed 5 bases and J 6 bases; nucleotides not matched to a gene: 6. The CDR3 spans 14 residues. Germline CDR1 is SNHLY and CDR2 is FYNNEI. CDR3 coding DNA: TGTGCCAGCAGTAAAACTAGCGGGAGTCGCGAGCAGTACTTC. Its protein product is CASSKTSGSREQYF.

This clone was detected only a few times. The chain links TRBV7-2 to TRBJ2-7; 8 bases agree with TRBD1. J lost 3 bases, V lost 4 bases, and 5 bases had no gene match. CDR1 and CDR2 from the germline V gene are SGHTA and FQGNSA. The CDR3 length is 14 residues. DNA of the CDR3: TGTGCCAGCAGCTCATCAGGGACAGGCTACGAGCAGTACTTC. It is translated as CASSSSGTGYEQYF.

The chain employs TRBV19 and TRBJ2-1; TRBD2 is a possible D gene (5 bases). The length of the CDR3 is 15 residues. Trimming took off 3 bases at V and 0 bases at J, with 9 bases between the two ends. Germline V gene data show CDR1 as LNHDA and CDR2 as SQIVND (reference sequence). The CDR3 reads CASSMGSSSYNEQFF. The CDR3 DNA reads TGTGCCAGTAGTATGGGGAGCAGCTCCTACAATGAGCAGTTCTTC.

In DNA, the CDR3 is TGTGCCAGCAGCCAAGGGGCGGCGCACACCGGGGAGCTGTTTTTT. This translates into CASSQGAAHTGELFF. The V gene is TRBV3-1 (or the pseudogene TRBV3-2), the J gene TRBJ2-2, with D unclear. Per germline, CDR1 LGHDT and CDR2 YNNKEL (reference sequence). The CDR3 contains 15 residues. Trimming left V 1 base short and J 3 bases short, with 9 bases between.

CDR3 bases: TGCGCCAGCAGCTTCGGCGGGGTTGACACTGAAGCTTTCTTT. Translating gives CASSFGGVDTEAFF. The chain is built from TRBV5-1 and TRBJ1-1; D not resolved. The CDR3 totals 14 residues. V lost 2 bases to trimming and J lost 3 bases, with 11 bases between them. Per the germline V gene, CDR1 is SGHRS and CDR2 is YFSETQ.

This chain connects TRBV19 to TRBJ2-7; 7 bases are shared with TRBD2. Germline V gene sequence: CDR1 LNHDA, CDR2 SQIVND (reference sequence). Unmatched junction bases numbered 11, after V lost 1 base and J lost 2 bases. CDR3 length: 17 amino acids. CDR3 bases: TGTGCCAGTAGTATAGGACTAGCCGTACGGGGCACCTACGAGCAGTACTTC. Translated, it gives CASSIGLAVRGTYEQYF.

This clone was found once. This sequence joins TRBV4-1 and TRBJ2-7, with 10 bases that match TRBD2. Germline V gene data show CDR1 as MGHRA and CDR2 as YSYEKL. The V and J ends lost 0 bases and 1 base, in that order; junction bases with no gene match: 3. This CDR3 spans 16 amino acids. The CDR3 DNA reads as TGCGCCAGCAGCCAAGATCTTAGCGGGAGGTCCTACGAGCAGTACTTC. Its protein product is CASSQDLSGRSYEQYF.

This rearrangement joins TRBV18 to TRBJ2-1; TRBD1 matches at 10 bases. The germline V gene encodes CDR1 KGHSH and CDR2 LQKENI. After removal of 2 bases from V and 0 bases from J, the junction contained 4 bases not matched to a gene. This CDR3 region has 17 residues. CDR3 sequence: CASSPEDRGGSYNEQFF. The CDR3 nucleotides are TGTGCCAGCTCACCAGAGGACAGGGGGGGCTCCTACAATGAGCAGTTCTTC.

This clone is a singleton in its sample. The chain joins TRBV5-5 to TRBJ2-1; 11 nucleotides match TRBD2. Germline loops: CDR1 SGHKS, CDR2 YYEKEE (reference sequence). With 4 bases clipped from V and 7 bases from J, the junction kept 4 bases outside the gene matches. The CDR3 spans 14 residues. CDR3 loop: CASSMGLAENEQFF. The CDR3 DNA is TGTGCCAGCAGCATGGGACTAGCGGAAAATGAGCAGTTCTTC.

J is TRBJ2-1 and V is TRBV21-1; the table's D call TRBD2 went unverified against the DNA. TRBV21-1 is classified as a pseudogene. The CDR3 sequence is 15 residues long. The CDR3 bases are TGTGCCAGCAGCCCGACTAGCGGGAGAGCTAATGAGCAGTTCTTC. Its translation: CASSPTSGRANEQFF.

This clone came up once. The chain joins TRBV10-3 to TRBJ2-1; D is uncertain. CDR1 ENHRY and CDR2 SYGVKD come from the germline V gene. The CDR3 is 13 residues long. V shed 5 bases and J shed 8 bases, with 13 bases lying between them. The DNA of the CDR3 is TGTGCCATCAGTCCAGAAATCGGACATGAGCAGTTCTTC. Its protein product is CAISPEIGHEQFF.